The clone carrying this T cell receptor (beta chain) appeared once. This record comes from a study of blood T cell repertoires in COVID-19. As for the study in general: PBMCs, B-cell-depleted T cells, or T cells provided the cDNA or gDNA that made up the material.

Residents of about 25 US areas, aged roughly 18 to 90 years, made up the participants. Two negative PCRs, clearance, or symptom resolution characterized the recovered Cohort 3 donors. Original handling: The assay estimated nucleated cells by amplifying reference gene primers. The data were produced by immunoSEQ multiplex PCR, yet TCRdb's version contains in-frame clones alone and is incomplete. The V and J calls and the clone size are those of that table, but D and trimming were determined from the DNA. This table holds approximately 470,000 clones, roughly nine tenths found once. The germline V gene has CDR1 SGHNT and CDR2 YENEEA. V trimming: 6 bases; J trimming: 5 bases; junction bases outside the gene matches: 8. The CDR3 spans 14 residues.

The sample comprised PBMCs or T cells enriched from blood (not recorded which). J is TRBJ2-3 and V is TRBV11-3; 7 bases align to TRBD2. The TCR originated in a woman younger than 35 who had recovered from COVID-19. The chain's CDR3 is CASSPDGGEDTQYF. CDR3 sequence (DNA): TGTGCCAGCAGTCCAGATGGGGGGGAAGATACGCAGTATTTT. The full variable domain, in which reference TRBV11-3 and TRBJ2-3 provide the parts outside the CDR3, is EAGVVQSPRYKIIEKKQPVAFWCNPISGHNTLYWYLQNLGQGPELLIRYENEEAVDDSQLPKDRFSAERLKGVDSTLKIQPAELGDSAVYLCASSPDGGEDTQYFGPGTRLTVL.